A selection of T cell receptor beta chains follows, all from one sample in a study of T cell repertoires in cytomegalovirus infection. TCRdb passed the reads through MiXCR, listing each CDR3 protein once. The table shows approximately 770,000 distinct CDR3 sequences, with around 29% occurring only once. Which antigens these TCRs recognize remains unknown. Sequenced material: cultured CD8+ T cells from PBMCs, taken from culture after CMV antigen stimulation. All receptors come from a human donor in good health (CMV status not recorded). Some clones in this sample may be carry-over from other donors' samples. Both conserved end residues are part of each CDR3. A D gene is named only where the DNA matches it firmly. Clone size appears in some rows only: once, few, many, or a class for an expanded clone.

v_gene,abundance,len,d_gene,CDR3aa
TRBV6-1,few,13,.,CASSYEGGETQYF
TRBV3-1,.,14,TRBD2,CASSQSRERETQYF
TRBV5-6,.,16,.,CASSLIPQGGGKTQYF
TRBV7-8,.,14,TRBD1,CASSSDRGQETQYF
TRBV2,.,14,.,CASRQRGGFDEAFF
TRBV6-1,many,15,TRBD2,CASSSTSGDTDTQYF
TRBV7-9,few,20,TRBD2,CASSFLGLAGGVSSYNEQFF
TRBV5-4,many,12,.,CASSLGTAHQFF
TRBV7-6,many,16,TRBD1,CASSVTQGQGANEQFF
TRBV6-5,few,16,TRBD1,CASSYSTLGQGRGYTF
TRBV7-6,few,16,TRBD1,CASSLAGTGGYNEQFF
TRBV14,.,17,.,CASSQGTNVGHQETQYF
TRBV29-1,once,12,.,CSVPGPEEGYTF
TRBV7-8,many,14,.,CASTLQSSYNEQFF
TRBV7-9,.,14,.,CASSSGGVNSPLHF
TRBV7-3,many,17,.,CASSLTHTTVNTGELFF
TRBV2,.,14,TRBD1,CASRIPGQGNEQFF